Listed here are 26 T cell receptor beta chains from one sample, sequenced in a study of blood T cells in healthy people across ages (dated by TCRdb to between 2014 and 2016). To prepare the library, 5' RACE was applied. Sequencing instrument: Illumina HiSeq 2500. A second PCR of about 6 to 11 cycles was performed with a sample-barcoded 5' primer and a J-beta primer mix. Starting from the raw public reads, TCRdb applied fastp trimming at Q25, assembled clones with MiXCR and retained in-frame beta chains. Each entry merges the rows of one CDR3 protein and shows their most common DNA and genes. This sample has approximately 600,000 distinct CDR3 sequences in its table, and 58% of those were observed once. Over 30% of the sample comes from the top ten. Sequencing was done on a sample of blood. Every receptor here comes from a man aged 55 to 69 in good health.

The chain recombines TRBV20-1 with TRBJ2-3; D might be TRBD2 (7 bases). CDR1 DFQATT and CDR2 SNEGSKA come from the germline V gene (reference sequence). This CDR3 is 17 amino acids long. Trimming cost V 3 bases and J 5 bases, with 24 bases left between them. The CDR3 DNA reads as TGCAGTGCTAGTGAGTGGGGGGGCTCGAACCGGGGAGATACGCAGTATTTT. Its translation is CSASEWGGSNRGDTQYF.

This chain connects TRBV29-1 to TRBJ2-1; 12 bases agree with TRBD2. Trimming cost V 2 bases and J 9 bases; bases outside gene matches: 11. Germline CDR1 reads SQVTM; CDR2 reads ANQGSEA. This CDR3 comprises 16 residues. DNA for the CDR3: TGCAGCGTTGAAAGAACCCCGCTAGCGGGAGGGGGTGAGCAGTTCTTC. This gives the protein CSVERTPLAGGGEQFF.

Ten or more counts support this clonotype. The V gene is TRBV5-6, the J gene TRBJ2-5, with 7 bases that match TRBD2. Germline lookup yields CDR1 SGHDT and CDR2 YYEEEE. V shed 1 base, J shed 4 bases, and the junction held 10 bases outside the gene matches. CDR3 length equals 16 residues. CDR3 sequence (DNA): TGTGCCAGCAGCTTGCGTCGACTGGCTAGCGGAGAGACCCAGTACTTC. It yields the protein CASSLRRLASGETQYF.

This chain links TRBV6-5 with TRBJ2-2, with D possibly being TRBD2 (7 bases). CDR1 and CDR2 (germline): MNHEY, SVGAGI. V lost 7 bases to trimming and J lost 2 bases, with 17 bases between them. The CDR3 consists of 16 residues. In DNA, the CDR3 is TGTGCCAGCACCCGAGGGGGGGCGAGCAACACCGGGGAGCTGTTTTTT. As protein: CASTRGGASNTGELFF.

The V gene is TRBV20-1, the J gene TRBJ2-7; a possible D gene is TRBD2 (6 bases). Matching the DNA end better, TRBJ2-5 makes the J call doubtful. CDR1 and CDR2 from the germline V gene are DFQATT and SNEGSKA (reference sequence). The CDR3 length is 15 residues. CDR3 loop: CSASKAGRFEETQYF. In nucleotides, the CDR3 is TGCAGTGCTAGTAAGGCAGGGAGGTTTGAAGAGACCCAGTACTTC.

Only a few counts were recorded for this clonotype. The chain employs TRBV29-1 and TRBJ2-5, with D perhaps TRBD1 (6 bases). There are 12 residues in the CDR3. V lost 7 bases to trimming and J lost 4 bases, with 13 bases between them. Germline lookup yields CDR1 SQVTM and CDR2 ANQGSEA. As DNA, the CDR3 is TGCAGCGCTCTGACAGGAGGAGAGACCCAGTACTTC. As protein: CSALTGGETQYF.

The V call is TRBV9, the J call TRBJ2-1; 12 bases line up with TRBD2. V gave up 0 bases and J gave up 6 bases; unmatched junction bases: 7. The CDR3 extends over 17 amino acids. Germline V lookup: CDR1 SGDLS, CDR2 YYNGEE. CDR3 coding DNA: TGTGCCAGCAGCGTAGGCCCCACTAGCGGGGGGACCAATGAGCAGTTCTTC. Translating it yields CASSVGPTSGGTNEQFF.

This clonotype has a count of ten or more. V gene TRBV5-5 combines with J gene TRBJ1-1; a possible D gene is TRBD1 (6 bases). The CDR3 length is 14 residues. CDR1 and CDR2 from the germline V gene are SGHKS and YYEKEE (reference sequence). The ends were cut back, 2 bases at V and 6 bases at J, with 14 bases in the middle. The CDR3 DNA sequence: TGTGCCAGCAGCTTTTACCGGGACAACCCTGAAGCTTTCTTT. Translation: CASSFYRDNPEAFF.

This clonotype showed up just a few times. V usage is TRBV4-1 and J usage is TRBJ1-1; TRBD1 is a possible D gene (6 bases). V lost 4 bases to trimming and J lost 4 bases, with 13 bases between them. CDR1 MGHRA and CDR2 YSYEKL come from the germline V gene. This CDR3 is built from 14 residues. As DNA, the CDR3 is TGCGCCAGCAGCCCAGGGGTCTGGGGCACTGAAGCTTTCTTT. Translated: CASSPGVWGTEAFF.

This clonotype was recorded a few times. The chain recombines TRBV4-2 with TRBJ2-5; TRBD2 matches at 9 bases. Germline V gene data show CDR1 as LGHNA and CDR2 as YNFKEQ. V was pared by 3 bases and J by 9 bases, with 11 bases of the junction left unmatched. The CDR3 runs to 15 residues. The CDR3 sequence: CASSHLGLAGEAQYF. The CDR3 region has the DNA TGTGCCAGCAGCCACCTGGGACTAGCAGGGGAGGCCCAGTACTTC.

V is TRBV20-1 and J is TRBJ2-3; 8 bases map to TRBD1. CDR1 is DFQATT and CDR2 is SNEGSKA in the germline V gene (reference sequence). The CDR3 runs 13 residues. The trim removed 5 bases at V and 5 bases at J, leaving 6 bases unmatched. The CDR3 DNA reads TGCAGTGCTTCGGACAGGGTCAGAGATACGCAGTATTTT. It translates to CSASDRVRDTQYF.

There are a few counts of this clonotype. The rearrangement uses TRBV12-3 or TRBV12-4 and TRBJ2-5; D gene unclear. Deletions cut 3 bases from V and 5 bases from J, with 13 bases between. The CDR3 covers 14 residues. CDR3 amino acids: CASSFISNAETQYF. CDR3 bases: TGTGCCAGCAGTTTCATCTCGAACGCGGAGACCCAGTACTTC.

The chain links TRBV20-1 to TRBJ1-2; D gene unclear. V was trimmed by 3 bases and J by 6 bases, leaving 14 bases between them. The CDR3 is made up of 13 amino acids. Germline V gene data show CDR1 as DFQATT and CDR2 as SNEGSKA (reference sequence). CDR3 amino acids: CSAREVNSDGYTF. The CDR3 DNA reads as TGCAGTGCTAGGGAGGTCAACTCCGATGGCTACACCTTC.

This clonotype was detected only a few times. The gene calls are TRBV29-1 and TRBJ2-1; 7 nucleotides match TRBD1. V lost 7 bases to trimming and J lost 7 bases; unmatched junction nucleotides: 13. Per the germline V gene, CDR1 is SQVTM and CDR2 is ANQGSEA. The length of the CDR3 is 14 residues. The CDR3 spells CSATGAGGINEQFF. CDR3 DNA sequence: TGCAGCGCCACCGGGGCAGGGGGAATAAATGAGCAGTTCTTC.

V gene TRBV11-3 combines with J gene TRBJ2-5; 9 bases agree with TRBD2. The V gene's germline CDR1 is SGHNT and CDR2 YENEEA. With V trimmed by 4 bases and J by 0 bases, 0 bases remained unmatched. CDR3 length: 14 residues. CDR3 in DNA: TGTGCCAGCAGCTCTAGCGGGGACCAAGAGACCCAGTACTTC. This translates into CASSSSGDQETQYF.

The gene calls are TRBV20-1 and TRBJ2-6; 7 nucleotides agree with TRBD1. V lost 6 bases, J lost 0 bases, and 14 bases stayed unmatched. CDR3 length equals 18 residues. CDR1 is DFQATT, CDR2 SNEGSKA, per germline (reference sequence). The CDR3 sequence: CSAIDRERKISGANVLTF. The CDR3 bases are TGCAGTGCGATTGACAGGGAGCGCAAAATCTCTGGGGCCAACGTCCTGACTTTC.

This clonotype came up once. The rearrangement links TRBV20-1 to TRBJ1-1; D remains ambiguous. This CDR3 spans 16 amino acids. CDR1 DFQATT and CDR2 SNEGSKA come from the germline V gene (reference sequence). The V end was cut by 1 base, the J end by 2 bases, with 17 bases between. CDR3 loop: CSARGRVRGGNTEAFF. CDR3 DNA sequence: TGCAGTGCTAGAGGTAGAGTGAGAGGCGGTAACACTGAAGCTTTCTTT.

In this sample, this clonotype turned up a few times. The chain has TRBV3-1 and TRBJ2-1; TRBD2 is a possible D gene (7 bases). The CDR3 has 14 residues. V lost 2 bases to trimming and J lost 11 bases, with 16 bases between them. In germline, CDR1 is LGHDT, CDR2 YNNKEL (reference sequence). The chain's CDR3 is CASSQPGGGAKQFF. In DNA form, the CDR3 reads TGTGCCAGCAGCCAACCTGGGGGGGGGGCAAAGCAGTTCTTC.

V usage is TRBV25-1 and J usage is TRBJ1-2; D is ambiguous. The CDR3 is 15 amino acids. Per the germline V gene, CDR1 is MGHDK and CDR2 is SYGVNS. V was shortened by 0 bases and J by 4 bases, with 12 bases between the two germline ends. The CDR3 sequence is CASSEYTPTTYGYTF. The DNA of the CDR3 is TGTGCCAGCAGTGAATATACCCCAACTACCTATGGCTACACCTTC.

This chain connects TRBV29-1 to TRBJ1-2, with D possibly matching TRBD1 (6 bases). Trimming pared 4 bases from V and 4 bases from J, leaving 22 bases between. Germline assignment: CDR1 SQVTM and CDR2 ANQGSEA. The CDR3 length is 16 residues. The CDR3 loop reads CSVVVSWGGQSYGYTF. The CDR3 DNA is TGCAGCGTTGTAGTTTCCTGGGGGGGGCAGAGCTATGGCTACACCTTC.

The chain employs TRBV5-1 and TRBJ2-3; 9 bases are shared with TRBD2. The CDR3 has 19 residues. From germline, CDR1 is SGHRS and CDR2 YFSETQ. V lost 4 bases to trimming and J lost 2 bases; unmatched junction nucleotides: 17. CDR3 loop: CASSPEARGGGLNTDTQYF. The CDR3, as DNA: TGCGCCAGCAGCCCCGAGGCGCGGGGGGGAGGCTTGAACACAGATACGCAGTATTTT.

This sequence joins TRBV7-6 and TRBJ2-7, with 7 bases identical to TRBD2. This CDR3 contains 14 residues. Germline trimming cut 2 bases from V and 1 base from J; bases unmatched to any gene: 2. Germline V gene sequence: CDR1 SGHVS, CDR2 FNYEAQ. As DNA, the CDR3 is TGTGCCAGCAGCTTACTGGGGGGGTCCTACGAGCAGTACTTC. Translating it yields CASSLLGGSYEQYF.

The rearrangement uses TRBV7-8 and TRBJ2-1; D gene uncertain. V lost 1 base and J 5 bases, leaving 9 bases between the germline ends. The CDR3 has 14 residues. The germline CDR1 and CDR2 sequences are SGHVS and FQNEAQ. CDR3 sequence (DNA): TGTGCCAGCAGCTTAGTGGAGACTCACAATGAGCAGTTCTTC. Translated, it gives CASSLVETHNEQFF.

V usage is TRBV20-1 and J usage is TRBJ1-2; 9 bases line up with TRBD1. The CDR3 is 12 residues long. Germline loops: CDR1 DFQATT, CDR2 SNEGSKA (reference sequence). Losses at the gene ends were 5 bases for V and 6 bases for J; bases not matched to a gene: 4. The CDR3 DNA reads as TGCAGTGCTGGGACAGGGAGTAATGGCTACACCTTC. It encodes CSAGTGSNGYTF.

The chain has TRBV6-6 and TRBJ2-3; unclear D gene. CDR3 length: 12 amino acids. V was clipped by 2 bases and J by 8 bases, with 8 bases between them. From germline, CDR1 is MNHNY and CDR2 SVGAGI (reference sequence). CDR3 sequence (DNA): TGTGCCAGCAGTTACGTCCTAAGTACGCAGTATTTT. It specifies CASSYVLSTQYF.

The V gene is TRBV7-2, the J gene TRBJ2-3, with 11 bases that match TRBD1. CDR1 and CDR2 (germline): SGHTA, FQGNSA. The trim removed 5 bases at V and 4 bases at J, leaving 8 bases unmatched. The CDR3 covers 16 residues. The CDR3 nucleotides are TGTGCCAGCAGCCCGTGGGACAGGGGGTTTTCAGATACGCAGTATTTT. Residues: CASSPWDRGFSDTQYF.